A single sample is the source of the 17 T cell receptor beta chains below, sequenced in a study of spatial heterogeneity in lung cancer (dated by TCRdb to 2018 to 2020). The sample's time point label, in plain terms: sample taken at primary tumor resection. Study-wide findings and limitations: A correlation was observed between the number of expanded intratumoral alpha and beta TCRs and the tumor nonsynonymous mutation count.

Library preparation employed 5' RACE. This sample was sequenced with a NextSeq 500. The raw public reads went through TCRdb reprocessing: fastp at Q25, MiXCR clone calling, in-frame beta chains kept. A single entry per CDR3 protein holds the most common genes and DNA from its merged rows. This sample comprises over 15,000 distinct CDR3 sequences, about 6.8% of them detected only once. 15% to 20% of the sample rests with the top ten. The antigens of these receptors remain unknown. The sample in question was lung tumor tissue, obtained at surgery. These receptors all come from a female donor with early-stage non-small cell lung cancer.

This clonotype has at least ten counts. CDR3 protein: CASSLWGTSGGAGTDTQYF. Here the CDR3 DNA reads TGTGCCAGCAGTTTGTGGGGGACTAGCGGGGGTGCGGGCACAGATACGCAGTATTTT. The chain combines TRBV27 with TRBJ2-3, with 14 bases fitting TRBD2. Germline V gene data show CDR1 as MNHEY and CDR2 as SMNVEV (reference sequence). V was clipped by 3 bases and J by 1 base; unmatched bases: 9. The CDR3 has 19 amino acids.

The chain combines TRBV20-1 with TRBJ2-3; D gene ambiguous. The CDR3 is 13 amino acids. CDR1 DFQATT and CDR2 SNEGSKA come from the germline V gene (reference sequence). Trimming left V 3 bases short and J 2 bases short, with 9 bases between. The CDR3 coding sequence is TGCAGTGCTAGGGTCAGCCACACAGATACGCAGTATTTT. Translated: CSARVSHTDTQYF.

This clonotype was counted ten times or more. V usage is TRBV14 and J usage is TRBJ1-5, with 9 bases fitting TRBD1. The CDR3 has 15 amino acids. Per germline, CDR1 SGHDN and CDR2 FVKESK. With 4 bases clipped from V and 7 bases from J, the junction kept 8 bases outside the gene matches. The CDR3 DNA reads TGTGCCAGCAGCCCCGGGACAGGGTTCGGACAGCCCCAGCATTTT. This encodes CASSPGTGFGQPQHF.

There are a few counts of this clonotype. The V and J genes are TRBV7-2 and TRBJ1-6; D is possibly TRBD1 (5 bases). The CDR3 loop spans 16 amino acids. The V and J ends lost 2 bases and 6 bases respectively, with 14 bases between them. Per germline, CDR1 SGHTA and CDR2 FQGNSA. The CDR3 is CASSLNRDLSNSPLHF. The CDR3 nucleotides read TGTGCCAGCAGCTTAAACCGGGACCTAAGTAATTCACCCCTCCACTTT.

This clonotype was seen repeatedly, ten times or more. V and J are TRBV6-2 or TRBV6-3 and TRBJ2-7; 12 bases agree with TRBD2. The CDR3 runs 15 residues. In germline, CDR1 is MNHEY, CDR2 SVGEGT. The V segment lost 0 bases and the J segment 3 bases; nucleotides outside the gene matches: 0. In DNA form, the CDR3 reads TGTGCCAGCAGTTACTCGACTAGCGGGGGCTACGAGCAGTACTTC. The encoded protein is CASSYSTSGGYEQYF.

Within the sample, this clonotype is medium-sized. The V and J genes are TRBV19 and TRBJ2-1; 7 bases are shared with TRBD1. Trimming cost V 4 bases and J 4 bases; bases outside gene matches: 7. The length of the CDR3 is 15 residues. CDR1 LNHDA and CDR2 SQIVND come from the germline V gene (reference sequence). The CDR3 loop is CASSKVQGVYNEQFF. The CDR3 region has the DNA TGTGCCAGTAGTAAGGTCCAGGGGGTTTACAATGAGCAGTTCTTC.

The J gene is TRBJ2-3, the V gene TRBV19, with D unclear. This CDR3 is built from 13 residues. Germline V CDR1 and CDR2: LNHDA, SQIVND (reference sequence). Trimming removed 4 bases from V and 2 bases from J, with 7 bases in between. CDR3 DNA sequence: TGTGCCAGTAGTAGCCGACCCACAGATACGCAGTATTTT. Encoded protein: CASSSRPTDTQYF. The variable domain in full, with the rest retrieved from reference TRBV19 and TRBJ2-3, is DGGITQSPKYLFRKEGQNVTLSCEQNLNHDAMYWYRQDPGQGLRLIYYSQIVNDFQKGDIAEGYSVSREKKESFPLTVTSAQKNPTAFYLCASSSRPTDTQYFGPGTRLTVL.

This clonotype ranks as medium-sized. This chain joins TRBV5-1 and TRBJ2-7, with a weak D call TRBD2 (6 bases). The CDR3 is 14 amino acids. Germline V gene data show CDR1 as SGHRS and CDR2 as YFSETQ. The ends were cut back, 2 bases at V and 5 bases at J, with 14 bases in the middle. CDR3 in amino acids: CASSFSGRSHEQYF. In DNA, the CDR3 is TGCGCCAGCAGCTTTTCAGGGAGGAGCCACGAGCAGTACTTC.

This clonotype occurred many times. The V gene is TRBV6-2 or TRBV6-3, the J gene TRBJ1-4; D is unresolved. Germline V gene lookup returns CDR1 MNHEY and CDR2 SVGEGT. V lost 6 bases, J lost 4 bases, and 15 bases lay in between. This CDR3 contains 15 residues. The chain's CDR3 is CASSYLGRGNEKLFF. In DNA form, the CDR3 reads TGTGCCAGCAGCTATCTTGGACGTGGTAATGAAAAACTGTTTTTT.

By sample share, this clonotype is medium-sized (0.01 to 0.1%). The chain combines TRBV6-2 or TRBV6-3 with TRBJ2-6; D is unclear. The CDR3 contains 15 residues. Trimming left V 2 bases short and J 0 bases short, with 5 bases between. The germline V gene encodes CDR1 MNHEY and CDR2 SVGEGT. CDR3 sequence reads: CASSYRSSGANVLTF. The CDR3, as DNA: TGTGCCAGCAGTTACAGGAGCTCTGGGGCCAACGTCCTGACTTTC.

This clonotype was seen at least ten times. The rearrangement links TRBV20-1 to TRBJ2-4; D gene uncertain. The CDR3 sequence is 13 residues long. V was trimmed by 1 base and J by 8 bases, leaving 12 bases between them. Germline loops: CDR1 DFQATT, CDR2 SNEGSKA (reference sequence). The CDR3 bases are TGCAGTGCTAGAGGTGACCAGAAGGACATTCAGTACTTC. Amino acids: CSARGDQKDIQYF.

This clonotype was detected only a few times. The rearrangement joins TRBV20-1 to TRBJ1-2; D might be TRBD1 (6 bases). Per germline, CDR1 DFQATT and CDR2 SNEGSKA (reference sequence). This CDR3 contains 15 residues. V lost 0 bases to trimming and J lost 8 bases, with 19 bases between them. The CDR3 loop is CSAREGNRAGMGYTF. For the CDR3, the DNA is TGCAGTGCTAGAGAGGGAAACAGGGCAGGGATGGGCTACACCTTC.

The V call is TRBV7-2, the J call TRBJ2-1, with 12 nucleotides matching TRBD2. This CDR3 comprises 15 residues. The ends lost 4 bases at V and 8 bases at J; junction bases unmatched: 6. Germline V lookup: CDR1 SGHTA, CDR2 FQGNSA. CDR3 region: CASSYLAGGPHEQFF. The DNA for the CDR3 is TGTGCCAGCAGCTACCTAGCGGGGGGGCCCCATGAGCAGTTCTTC.

In its sample, this clonotype is medium-sized. The chain links TRBV15 to TRBJ2-7; D possibly corresponds to TRBD2 (6 bases). The CDR3 consists of 14 residues. Germline CDR1 is LNHNV and CDR2 is YYDKDF (reference sequence). V was clipped by 2 bases and J by 3 bases, with 11 bases between them. CDR3 in amino acids: CATSRPGLNYEQYF. The CDR3 DNA reads as TGTGCCACCAGCAGACCGGGACTGAACTACGAGCAGTACTTC.

This clonotype has a count of ten or more. V gene TRBV6-5 combines with J gene TRBJ1-5, with D perhaps matching TRBD1 (5 bases). Looked up from germline, CDR1 is MNHEY and CDR2 is SVGAGI. CDR3 length: 17 residues. Between the trimmed V and J ends, which lost 6 bases and 2 bases, there was a span of 20 bases. CDR3 nucleotide sequence: TGTGCCAGCAGAAAAGGTTGGGGAGGGGATCGCAATCAGCCCCAGCATTTT. It encodes CASRKGWGGDRNQPQHF.

By sample share, this clonotype is medium-sized. J is TRBJ2-1 and V is TRBV29-1; 8 bases align to TRBD1. CDR1 and CDR2 from the germline V gene are SQVTM and ANQGSEA. V dropped 4 bases and J dropped 2; count of bases not matched to a gene: 10. This CDR3 contains 16 residues. The CDR3 DNA reads as TGCAGCGTTGCTTCATCCGCAGGGGGCCCCTACAATGAGCAGTTCTTC. Its translation is CSVASSAGGPYNEQFF.

This clonotype was picked up many times. The V call is TRBV11-3, the J call TRBJ2-5; 10 bases agree with TRBD2. CDR1 and CDR2 (germline): SGHNT, YENEEA. The CDR3 runs 17 residues. J lost 2 bases, V lost 3 bases, and 9 bases had no gene match. CDR3 sequence (DNA): TGTGCCAGCAGCTTGGCCGTAGCGGGGGGCCTTCAAGAGACCCAGTACTTC. As protein: CASSLAVAGGLQETQYF.